These T cell receptor beta chains were read from a single sample in a study of blood T cell repertoires in COVID-19. Method: immunoSEQ multiplex PCR; TCRdb's copy keeps in-frame clones and lacks some. The sample contains about 74,000 clones, 80% to 90% of which appear only once. Sequences were obtained from peripheral blood. These receptors were obtained from a man between 65 and 85 years old with acute or convalescent COVID-19. The conserved cysteine and the conserved F or W are not part of the CDR3 here.

CDR3	V	J
ASSRYRDINYGYT	TRBV5-5	TRBJ1-2
ASESGGAYNEQF	TRBV27	TRBJ2-1
SVEGGAGSLLGDTQY	TRBV29-1	TRBJ2-3
ASSPNIRGLNMGYT	TRBV18	TRBJ1-2
ASSYRLEAGTQY	TRBV6-5	TRBJ2-5
ASRGGNQPQH	TRBV28	TRBJ1-5
ASSQERNRGYGYT	TRBV4-1	TRBJ1-2
ASSLAGGSRETQY	TRBV5-1	TRBJ2-5
ASSQDRASLGGETQY	TRBV4-1	TRBJ2-5
ASSFLTGERASPTQY	TRBV13	TRBJ2-5
ASSWITGGKGEAF	TRBV5-1	TRBJ1-1
ASSTTTGTGGQPQH	TRBV4-3	TRBJ1-5
ASRGGWDQPQH	TRBV19	TRBJ1-5
AWNPQREYGYT	TRBV30	TRBJ1-2
ASSVVSGELF	TRBV9	TRBJ2-2
ASSLRGEQETQY	TRBV28	TRBJ2-5
ASSLIAGVEETQY	TRBV11-1	TRBJ2-5
ASSLGQRSSSGANVLT	TRBV5-1	TRBJ2-6
ASTRGGVNTGELF	TRBV27	TRBJ2-2
ASSSGQGDAEAF	TRBV5-1	TRBJ1-1
ASSAGTSSYYEQY	TRBV2	TRBJ2-7
ASSVDLAGGLADTQY	TRBV9	TRBJ2-3
ASSLGGGVYNEQF	TRBV5-6	TRBJ2-1
AISEVGGSYNEQF	TRBV10-3	TRBJ2-1
ATSRDHAAGGFNEQF	TRBV15	TRBJ2-1
ASSLVSGTYEQY	TRBV5-1	TRBJ2-7
ASSLAGYGAKLF	TRBV5-6	TRBJ1-4
AISPLAGGPGELF	TRBV10-3	TRBJ2-2
ASSPGARAYQETQY	TRBV7-3	TRBJ2-5
ASSSDRPNGYT	TRBV18	TRBJ1-2
ASSLLAGGPWGRTDTQY	TRBV13	TRBJ2-3
ASSEARQGEGQNIQY	TRBV6-1	TRBJ2-4
ASSPLGARTEAF	TRBV19	TRBJ1-1
ASSTGGAGVGGNEQF	TRBV9	TRBJ2-1
ASRVGQGNTEAF	TRBV27	TRBJ1-1
ASSLDGGHSSYEQY	TRBV5-4	TRBJ2-7
ASSPGIGGSNTGELF	TRBV27	TRBJ2-2
ASSPGGVRSYEQY	TRBV18	TRBJ2-7
ASSLNAPGGSIPTDTQY	TRBV19	TRBJ2-3
ASSEQGPTYSPLH	TRBV6-2/TRBV6-3	TRBJ1-6
ASSWPGQGPGANVLT	TRBV28	TRBJ2-6
ASSIFRGSKGNTIY	TRBV19	TRBJ1-3
SVDQAGGSTDTQY	TRBV29-1	TRBJ2-3
ASSSTGVNYGYT	TRBV6-5	TRBJ1-2